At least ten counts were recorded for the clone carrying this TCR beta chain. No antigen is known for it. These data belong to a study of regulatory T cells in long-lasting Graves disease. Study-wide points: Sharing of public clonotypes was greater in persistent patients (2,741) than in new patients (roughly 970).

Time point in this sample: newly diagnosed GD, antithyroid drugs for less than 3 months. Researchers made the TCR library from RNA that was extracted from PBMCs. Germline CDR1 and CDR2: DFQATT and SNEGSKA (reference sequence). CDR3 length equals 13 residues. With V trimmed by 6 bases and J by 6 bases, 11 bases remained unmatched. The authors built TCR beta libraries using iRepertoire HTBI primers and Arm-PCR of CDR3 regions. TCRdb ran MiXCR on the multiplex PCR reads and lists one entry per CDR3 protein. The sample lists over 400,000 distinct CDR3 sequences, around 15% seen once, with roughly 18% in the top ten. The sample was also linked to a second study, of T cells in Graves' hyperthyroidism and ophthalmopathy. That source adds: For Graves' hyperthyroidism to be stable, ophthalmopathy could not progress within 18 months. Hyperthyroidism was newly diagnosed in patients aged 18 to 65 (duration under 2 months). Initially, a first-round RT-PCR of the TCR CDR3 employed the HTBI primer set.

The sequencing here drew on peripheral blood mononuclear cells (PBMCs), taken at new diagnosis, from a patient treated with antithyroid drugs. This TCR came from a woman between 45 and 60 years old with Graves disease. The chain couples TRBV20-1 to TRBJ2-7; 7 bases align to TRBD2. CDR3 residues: CSAAIGGLGEQYF. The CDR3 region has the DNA TGCAGTGCCGCCATCGGGGGGTTAGGCGAGCAGTACTTC.